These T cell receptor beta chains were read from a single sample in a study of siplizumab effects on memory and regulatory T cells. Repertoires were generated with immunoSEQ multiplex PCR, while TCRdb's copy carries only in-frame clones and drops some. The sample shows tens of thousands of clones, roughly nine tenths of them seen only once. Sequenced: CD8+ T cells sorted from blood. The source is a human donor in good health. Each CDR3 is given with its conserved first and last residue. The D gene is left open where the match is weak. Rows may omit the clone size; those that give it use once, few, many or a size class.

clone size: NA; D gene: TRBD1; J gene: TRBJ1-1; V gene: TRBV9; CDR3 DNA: TGTGCCAGCAGCGCCCCCTTAGCCCAGGGGGTGGACACTGAAGCTTTCTTT; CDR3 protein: CASSAPLAQGVDTEAFF
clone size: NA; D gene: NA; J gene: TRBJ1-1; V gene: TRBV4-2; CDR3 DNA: TGTGCCAGCAGCCAAGTGGGAGGAGGAACTGAAGCTTTCTTT; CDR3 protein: CASSQVGGGTEAFF
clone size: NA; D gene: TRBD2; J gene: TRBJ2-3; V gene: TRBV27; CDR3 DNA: TGTGCCAGCAGTTTACTAGCGGAAGGTGGAGATACGCAGTATTTT; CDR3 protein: CASSLLAEGGDTQYF
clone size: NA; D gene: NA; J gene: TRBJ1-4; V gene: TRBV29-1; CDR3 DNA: TGCAGCGTTGCCTCGCGGCAGGCTAATGAAAAACTGTTTTTT; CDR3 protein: CSVASRQANEKLFF
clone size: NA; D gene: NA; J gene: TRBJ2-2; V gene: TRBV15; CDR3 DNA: TGTGCCACCAGCCGACCGGGGACCAACACCGGGGAGCTGTTTTTT; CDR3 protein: CATSRPGTNTGELFF
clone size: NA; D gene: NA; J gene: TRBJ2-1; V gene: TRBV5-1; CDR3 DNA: TGCGCCAGCAGCTTAGCGGTGGGTAGTCCACCACATTACAATGAGCAGTTCTTC; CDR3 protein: CASSLAVGSPPHYNEQFF
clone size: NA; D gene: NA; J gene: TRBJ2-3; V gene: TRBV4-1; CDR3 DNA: TGCGCCAGCAGCCAAGGAAATAGGGTTGAGACAGATACGCAGTATTTT; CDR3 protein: CASSQGNRVETDTQYF
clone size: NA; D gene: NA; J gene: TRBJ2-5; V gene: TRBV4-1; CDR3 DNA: TGCGCCAGCAGCCAATCGTTGGGAGGAGAGACCCAGTACTTC; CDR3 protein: CASSQSLGGETQYF
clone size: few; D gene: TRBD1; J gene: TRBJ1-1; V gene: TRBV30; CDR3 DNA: TGTGCCTGGATTACAGGGGGCAGGGTTTATACTGAAGCTTTCTTT; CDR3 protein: CAWITGGRVYTEAFF
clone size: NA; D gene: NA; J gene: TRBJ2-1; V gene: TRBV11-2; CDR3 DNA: TGTGCCAGCAGCCTCATTTCCCTGCGCGATGAGCAGTTCTTC; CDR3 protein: CASSLISLRDEQFF
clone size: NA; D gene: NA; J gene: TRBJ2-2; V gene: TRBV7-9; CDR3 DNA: TGTGCCAGCAGCTTAGGATCCGGGGAGCTGTTTTTT; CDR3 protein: CASSLGSGELFF
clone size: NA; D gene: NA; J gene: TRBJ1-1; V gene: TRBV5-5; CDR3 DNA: TGTGCCAGCAGCTTGGAGGCGAACACTGAAGCTTTCTTT; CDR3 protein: CASSLEANTEAFF
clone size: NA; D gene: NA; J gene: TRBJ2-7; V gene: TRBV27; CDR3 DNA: TGTGCCAGCGTGGGACCTGGCGATTACTCCTACGAGCAGTACTTC; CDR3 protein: CASVGPGDYSYEQYF
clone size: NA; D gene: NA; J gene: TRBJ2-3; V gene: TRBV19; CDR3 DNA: TGTGCCAGCACTCCCACGGGGGAAGTATTAGGTACGCAGTATTTT; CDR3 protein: CASTPTGEVLGTQYF
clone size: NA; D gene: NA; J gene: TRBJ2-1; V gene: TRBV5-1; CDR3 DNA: TGCGCCAGCAGCCCGGACCTAAGCTCCTACAATGAGCAGTTCTTC; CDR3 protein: CASSPDLSSYNEQFF
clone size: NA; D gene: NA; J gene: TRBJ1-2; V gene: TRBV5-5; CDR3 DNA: TGTGCCAGCAGCTACGGGACGGACGATAACTATGGCTACACCTTC; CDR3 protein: CASSYGTDDNYGYTF
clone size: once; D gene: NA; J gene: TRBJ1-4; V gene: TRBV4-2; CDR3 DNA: TGTGCCAGCAGCCAAGATAAAACAGATCGCCAAAAACTGTTTTTT; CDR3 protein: CASSQDKTDRQKLFF
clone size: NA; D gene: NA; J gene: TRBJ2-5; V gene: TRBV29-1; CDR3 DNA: TGCAGCGTGACCCTATCCCAAGAGACCCAGTACTTC; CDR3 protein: CSVTLSQETQYF
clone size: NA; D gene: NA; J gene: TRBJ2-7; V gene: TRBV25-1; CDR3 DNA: TGTGCCAGCAGTGAATGGGGGCAGACTAGTTTC; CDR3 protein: CASSEWGQTSF
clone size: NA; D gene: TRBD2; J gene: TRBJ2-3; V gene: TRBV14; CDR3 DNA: TGTGCCAGCAGCCTGGCGGGGGGGGCAGATACGCAGTATTTT; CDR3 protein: CASSLAGGADTQYF
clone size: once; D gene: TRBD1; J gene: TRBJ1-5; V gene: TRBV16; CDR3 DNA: TGTGCCAGCAGCCAATCCGGGGACAGGCATCAGCCCCAGCATTTT; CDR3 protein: CASSQSGDRHQPQHF
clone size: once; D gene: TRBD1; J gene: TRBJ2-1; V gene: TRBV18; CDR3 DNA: TGTGCCAGCTCCCAAACGACAGGGAGCTCCTACAATGAGCAGTTCTTC; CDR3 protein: CASSQTTGSSYNEQFF
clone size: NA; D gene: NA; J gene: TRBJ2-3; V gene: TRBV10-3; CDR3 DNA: TGTGCCATCAGTGATGTAGAGGGCGCAGATACGCAGTATTTT; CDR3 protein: CAISDVEGADTQYF
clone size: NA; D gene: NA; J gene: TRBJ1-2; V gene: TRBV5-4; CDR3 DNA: TGTGCCAGCAGCTTATTGGGGGCGCCTCGCGGCTACACCTTC; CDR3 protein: CASSLLGAPRGYTF
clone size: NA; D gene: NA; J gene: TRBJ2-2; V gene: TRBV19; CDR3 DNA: TGTGCCAGTAGTATAGCTAAGAATGTCCTGTTTTTT; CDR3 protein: CASSIAKNVLFF
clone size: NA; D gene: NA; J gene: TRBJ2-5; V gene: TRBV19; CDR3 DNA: TGTGCCAGTAGCCGTGTTGGCGGGATATCAGGTCGAGAGACCCAGTACTTC; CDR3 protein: CASSRVGGISGRETQYF
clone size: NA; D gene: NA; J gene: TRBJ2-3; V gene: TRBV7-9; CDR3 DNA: TGTGCCAGCAGCTCACCTTACAGGGAACCAGATACGCAGTATTTT; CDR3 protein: CASSSPYREPDTQYF
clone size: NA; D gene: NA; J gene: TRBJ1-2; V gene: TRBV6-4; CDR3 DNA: TGTGCCAGCAGTGAAGGACGACTTGCGGGGGGTGGCTACACCTTC; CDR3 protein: CASSEGRLAGGGYTF
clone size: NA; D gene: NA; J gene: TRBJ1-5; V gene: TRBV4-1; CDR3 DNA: TGCGCCAGCAGCCCTCCTCTGGGTCAGCCCCAGCATTTT; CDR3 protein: CASSPPLGQPQHF
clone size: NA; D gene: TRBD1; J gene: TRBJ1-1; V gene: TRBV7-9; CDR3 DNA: TGTGCCAGCAGCCCACTCACAGGGGGCAGAGACACTGAAGCTTTCTTT; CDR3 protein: CASSPLTGGRDTEAFF
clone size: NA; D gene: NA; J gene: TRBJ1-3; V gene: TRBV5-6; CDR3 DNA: TGTGCCAGCAGCCTACGAAGGGACTACTCTGGAAACACCATATATTTT; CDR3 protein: CASSLRRDYSGNTIYF
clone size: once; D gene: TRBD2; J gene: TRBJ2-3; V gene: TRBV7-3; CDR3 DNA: TGTGCCAGCAGCTACTCTGGCGACGGGAGGACAGATACGCAGTATTTT; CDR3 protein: CASSYSGDGRTDTQYF
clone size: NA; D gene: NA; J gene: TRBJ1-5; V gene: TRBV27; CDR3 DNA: TGTGCCAGCAGTTTGGGAGGGGGTCAGCCCCAGCATTTT; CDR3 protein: CASSLGGGQPQHF
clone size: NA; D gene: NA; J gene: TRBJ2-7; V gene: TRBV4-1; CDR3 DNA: TGCGCCAGCAGCCGGACTATTGACCGTTCCTACGAGCAGTACTTC; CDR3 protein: CASSRTIDRSYEQYF
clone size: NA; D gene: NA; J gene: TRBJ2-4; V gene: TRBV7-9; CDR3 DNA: TGTGCCAGCAGCTTAGGGGGGGAACACATTCAGTACTTC; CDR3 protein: CASSLGGEHIQYF
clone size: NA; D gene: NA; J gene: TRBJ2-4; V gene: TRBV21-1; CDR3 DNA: TGTGCCAGCAGCAAAGTGAGAACAGGGGGCAAAAACATTCAGTACTTC; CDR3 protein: CASSKVRTGGKNIQYF
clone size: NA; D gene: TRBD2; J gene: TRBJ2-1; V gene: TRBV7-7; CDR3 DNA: TGTGCCAGCAGCTTCCGACTAGCGGGGGGGCATGAGCAGTTCTTC; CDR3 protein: CASSFRLAGGHEQFF
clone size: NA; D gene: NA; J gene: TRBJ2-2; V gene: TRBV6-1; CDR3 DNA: TGTGCCAGCAGCCCTGCGAACACCGGGGAGCTGTTTTTT; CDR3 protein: CASSPANTGELFF